Listed here are 20 T cell receptor beta chains from one sample, sequenced in a study of blood T cell repertoires in COVID-19 (dated by TCRdb to the early 2020s). The library was built by means of the immunoSEQ multiplex PCR assay. TCRdb's version of the immuneACCESS table is confined to in-frame rearrangements and falls short of the full clone set. An unresolved V gene accounts for under half of the shortfall where checked; the remainder is of unknown origin. The sample profile shows roughly 130,000 clones; over 75% of them were found once. The ten largest account for 3% to 4.5% of the sample. The sample taken for sequencing was peripheral blood. The receptors here all came from a woman aged 60 to 75 with acute or convalescent COVID-19.

V is TRBV11-3 and J is TRBJ2-1, with 12 bases aligning to TRBD2. Losses at the gene ends were 5 bases for V and 0 bases for J; bases not matched to a gene: 5. Germline V CDR1 and CDR2: SGHNT, YENEEA. The CDR3 runs to 17 residues. CDR3 amino acids: CASSPGTSGFSYNEQFF. In DNA form, the CDR3 reads TGTGCCAGCAGCCCTGGGACTAGCGGGTTCTCCTACAATGAGCAGTTCTTC.

The rearrangement uses TRBV28 and TRBJ2-7, with a weak D call TRBD1 (6 bases). The CDR3 sequence is 13 residues long. Trimming cost V 7 bases and J 2 bases, with 12 bases left between them. Germline CDR1 is MDHEN and CDR2 is SYDVKM. CDR3 sequence (DNA): TGTGCCAGCAAGGACAGTTACCCCTACGAGCAGTACTTC. This translates into CASKDSYPYEQYF.

The gene calls are TRBV4-2 and TRBJ2-3, with TRBD2 matching over 8 bases. The germline V gene encodes CDR1 LGHNA and CDR2 YNFKEQ. The CDR3 spans 16 residues. V was clipped by 1 base and J by 6 bases; unmatched bases: 9. The CDR3 DNA follows: TGTGCCAGCAGCCAAGGAAGCGGGAGATCTAGCGATACGCAGTATTTT. It codes for CASSQGSGRSSDTQYF.

This clone has a single count. The chain couples TRBV5-6 to TRBJ2-5, with a weak D call TRBD2 (6 bases). Per germline, CDR1 SGHDT and CDR2 YYEEEE. Trimming removed 4 bases at V and 6 bases at J, with 13 bases between. CDR3 length: 13 residues. CDR3 in amino acids: CASSVGLGQTQYF. CDR3 bases: TGTGCCAGCAGCGTGGGACTCGGTCAGACCCAGTACTTC.

This chain uses TRBV29-1 with TRBJ2-5, with TRBD2 as a possible D gene (6 bases). CDR1 and CDR2 from the germline V gene are SQVTM and ANQGSEA. This CDR3 comprises 12 residues. The V end was cut by 0 bases, the J end by 7 bases, with 9 bases between. The CDR3 sequence is CSVEDGAGTQYF. The CDR3, as DNA: TGCAGCGTTGAAGACGGAGCGGGGACCCAGTACTTC.

CDR3 DNA: TGTGCCAGCTCACCTTGGGACTCACCCTACGAGCAGTACGTC. This codes for CASSPWDSPYEQYV. The chain links TRBV18 to TRBJ2-7; weak D call: TRBD2 (6 bases). The CDR3 has 14 amino acids. Germline V lookup: CDR1 KGHSH, CDR2 LQKENI. Between the trimmed V and J ends, which lost 3 bases and 2 bases, there was a span of 11 bases.

The gene calls are TRBV28 and TRBJ2-7; 7 bases are a match to TRBD1. Trimming took 3 bases from V and 0 from J; bases not matched to a gene: 2. CDR3 size: 14 residues. Germline CDR1 MDHEN, CDR2 SYDVKM. In nucleotides, the CDR3 is TGTGCCAGCAGTTTGGCAGGGGGCTCCTACGAGCAGTACTTC. The encoded protein is CASSLAGGSYEQYF.

The J gene is TRBJ1-1, the V gene TRBV7-2; D is perhaps TRBD1 (5 bases). Germline V lookup: CDR1 SGHTA, CDR2 FQGNSA. V lost 2 bases to trimming and J lost 5 bases, with 12 bases between them. This CDR3 spans 14 amino acids. CDR3 sequence (DNA): TGTGCCAGCAGCTTAAGACAGTCCTTGACTGAAGCTTTCTTT. Amino acid sequence: CASSLRQSLTEAFF.

The rearrangement joins TRBV5-5 to TRBJ1-2; D is perhaps TRBD1 (5 bases). This CDR3 is built from 12 residues. Trimming took off 3 bases at V and 7 bases at J, with 10 bases between the two ends. The V gene's germline CDR1 is SGHKS and CDR2 YYEKEE (reference sequence). The CDR3 coding sequence is TGTGCCAGCAGCTCCGGGGGTCGTGGCTACACCTTC. Protein sequence: CASSSGGRGYTF.

The chain links TRBV3-1 (or the pseudogene TRBV3-2) to TRBJ2-1, with unresolved D. With 2 bases removed from V and 8 bases from J, the gap between germline ends came to 10 bases. The CDR3 is made up of 13 amino acids. Germline assignment: CDR1 LGHDT and CDR2 YNNKEL (reference sequence). This chain's CDR3 is CASSQTPSDEQFF. The CDR3 region has the DNA TGTGCCAGCAGCCAAACCCCTTCGGATGAGCAGTTCTTC.

This sequence joins TRBV19 and TRBJ1-2; 7 nucleotides match TRBD1. V trimming: 4 bases; J trimming: 8 bases; junction bases outside the gene matches: 13. This CDR3 contains 15 residues. Germline loops: CDR1 LNHDA, CDR2 SQIVND (reference sequence). The CDR3 loop reads CASSTYRGLIEGYTF. DNA of the CDR3: TGTGCCAGTAGTACTTACAGGGGTCTCATCGAGGGCTACACCTTC.

The J gene is TRBJ2-5, the V gene TRBV29-1, with D maybe TRBD2 (6 bases). V shed 7 bases and J shed 6 bases, with 18 bases lying between them. The CDR3 covers 13 residues. Germline CDR1 SQVTM, CDR2 ANQGSEA. This CDR3 reads CSGGTPPTKTQYF. CDR3 sequence (DNA): TGCAGCGGTGGGACTCCACCCACGAAGACCCAGTACTTC.

In its sample, this clone was seen once. The rearrangement joins TRBV7-2 to TRBJ2-1; TRBD2 agrees at 10 bases. Germline V CDR1 and CDR2: SGHTA, FQGNSA. The trim removed 4 bases at V and 3 bases at J, leaving 6 bases unmatched. CDR3 length: 16 amino acids. The CDR3 region has the DNA TGTGCCAGCAGCTCACGAGCGGGAGGGATCTACAATGAGCAGTTCTTC. Protein sequence: CASSSRAGGIYNEQFF. Variable domain in full (rest from reference TRBV7-2 and TRBJ2-1): GAGVSQSPSNKVTEKGKDVELRCDPISGHTALYWYRQSLGQGLEFLIYFQGNSAPDKSGLPSDRFSAERTGGSVSTLTIQRTQQEDSAVYLCASSSRAGGIYNEQFFGPGTRLTVL.

This chain joins TRBV30 and TRBJ2-2; 12 bases align to TRBD1. Germline CDR1 and CDR2: GTSNPN and SVGIG (reference sequence). Trimming at V came to 8 bases and at J to 6 bases, leaving 4 bases not matched to a gene. This CDR3 region has 13 residues. DNA of the CDR3: TGTGCCCGGGACAGGGGGCTCCCCGGGGAGCTGTTTTTT. It encodes CARDRGLPGELFF.

This clone was counted a single time. This chain uses TRBV3-1 (or the pseudogene TRBV3-2) with TRBJ1-5; no clear D gene. The CDR3 length is 12 residues. V was cut by 1 base and J by 7 bases, with 5 bases left in between. Germline assignment: CDR1 LGHDT and CDR2 YNNKEL (reference sequence). The CDR3 DNA follows: TGTGCCAGCAGCCAAGGGGAGCAGCCCCAGCATTTT. This codes for CASSQGEQPQHF.

The rearrangement uses TRBV11-2 and TRBJ2-3; 7 nucleotides agree with TRBD2. Germline CDR1 reads SGHAT; CDR2 reads FQNNGV. V dropped 1 base and J dropped 6; count of bases not matched to a gene: 4. The CDR3 totals 14 residues. Here the CDR3 reads CASSLGGGTDTQYF. CDR3 coding DNA: TGTGCCAGCAGCTTAGGGGGGGGGACCGATACGCAGTATTTT.

This sequence joins TRBV28 and TRBJ2-1; D is possibly TRBD2 (5 bases). The CDR3 consists of 16 residues. In germline, CDR1 is MDHEN, CDR2 SYDVKM. The V end lost 6 bases, the J end lost 0 bases, and 15 bases lay between the germline ends. In nucleotides, the CDR3 is TGTGCCAGCAGGCCTCTTAGCGCCAGCTCCTACAATGAGCAGTTCTTC. Encoded protein: CASRPLSASSYNEQFF.

The chain couples TRBV5-1 to TRBJ2-5; 10 bases fit TRBD1. Trimming took 0 bases from V and 2 from J; bases not matched to a gene: 7. Germline CDR1 is SGHRS and CDR2 is YFSETQ. The CDR3 covers 17 residues. The chain's CDR3 is CASSLEGTGAVQETQYF. The CDR3 DNA sequence: TGCGCCAGCAGCTTGGAGGGGACAGGGGCCGTTCAAGAGACCCAGTACTTC.

The rearrangement links TRBV15 to TRBJ1-5, with 7 positions matching TRBD1. This CDR3 has 16 amino acids. The V gene's germline CDR1 is LNHNV and CDR2 YYDKDF (reference sequence). Trimming took 0 bases from V and 5 from J; bases not matched to a gene: 7. CDR3 amino acids: CATSRDYTGEHQPQHF. The CDR3 nucleotides read TGTGCCACCAGCAGAGATTACACAGGGGAGCATCAGCCCCAGCATTTT.

This clone appeared once. The CDR3 region has the DNA TGCGCCAGCAGCCACTGGGGGGGGGACACTGAAGCTTTCTTT. This gives the protein CASSHWGGDTEAFF. The chain links TRBV4-1 to TRBJ1-1; D may be TRBD1 (5 bases). The CDR3 totals 14 residues. Germline V gives CDR1 MGHRA, CDR2 YSYEKL. Trimming took off 3 bases at V and 3 bases at J, with 11 bases between the two ends.